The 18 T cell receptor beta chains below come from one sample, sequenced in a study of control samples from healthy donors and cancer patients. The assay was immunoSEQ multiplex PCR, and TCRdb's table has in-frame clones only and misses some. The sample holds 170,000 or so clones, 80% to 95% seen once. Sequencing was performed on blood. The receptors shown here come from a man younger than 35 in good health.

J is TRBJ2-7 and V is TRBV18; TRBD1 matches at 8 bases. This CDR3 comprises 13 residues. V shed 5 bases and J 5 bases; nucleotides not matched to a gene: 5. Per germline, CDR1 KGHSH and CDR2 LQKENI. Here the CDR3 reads CASSADRVHEQYF. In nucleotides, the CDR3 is TGTGCCAGCTCAGCGGACAGGGTCCACGAGCAGTACTTC. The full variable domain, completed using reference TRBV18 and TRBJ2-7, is NAGVMQNPRHLVRRRGQEARLRCSPMKGHSHVYWYRQLPEEGLKFMVYLQKENIIDESGMPKERFSAEFPKEGPSILRIQQVVRGDSAAYFCASSADRVHEQYFGPGTRLTVT.

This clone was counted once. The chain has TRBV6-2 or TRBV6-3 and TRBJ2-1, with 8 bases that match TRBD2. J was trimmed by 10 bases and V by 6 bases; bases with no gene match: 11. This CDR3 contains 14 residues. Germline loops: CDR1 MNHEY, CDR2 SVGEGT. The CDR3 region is CASSKSGGANEQFF. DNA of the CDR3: TGTGCCAGCAGCAAATCGGGGGGGGCCAACGAGCAGTTCTTC.

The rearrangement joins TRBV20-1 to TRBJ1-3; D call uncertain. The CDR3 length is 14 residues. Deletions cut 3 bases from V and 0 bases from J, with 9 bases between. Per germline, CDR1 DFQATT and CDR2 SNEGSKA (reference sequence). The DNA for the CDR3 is TGCAGTGCTAGTAACAGCCGCTCTGGAAACACCATATATTTT. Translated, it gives CSASNSRSGNTIYF.

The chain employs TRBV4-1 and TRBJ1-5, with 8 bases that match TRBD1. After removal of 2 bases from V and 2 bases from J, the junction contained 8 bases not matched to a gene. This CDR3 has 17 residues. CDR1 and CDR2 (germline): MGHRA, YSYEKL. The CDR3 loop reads CASSQITLTGGNQPQHF. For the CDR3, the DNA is TGCGCCAGCAGCCAAATTACCCTGACAGGGGGCAATCAGCCCCAGCATTTT.

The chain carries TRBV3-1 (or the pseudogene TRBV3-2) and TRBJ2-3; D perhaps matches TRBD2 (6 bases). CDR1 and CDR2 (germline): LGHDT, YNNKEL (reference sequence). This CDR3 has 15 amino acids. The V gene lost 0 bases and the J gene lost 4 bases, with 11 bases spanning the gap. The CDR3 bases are TGTGCCAGCAGCCAAGAGCGGGGTTGGTCAGATACGCAGTATTTT. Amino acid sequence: CASSQERGWSDTQYF.

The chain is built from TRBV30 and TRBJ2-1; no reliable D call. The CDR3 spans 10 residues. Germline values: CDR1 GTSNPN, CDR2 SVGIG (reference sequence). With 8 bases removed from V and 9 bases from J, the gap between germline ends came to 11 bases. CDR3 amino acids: CALLGIEQFF. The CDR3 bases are TGTGCCCTGTTAGGCATTGAGCAGTTCTTC.

CDR3 amino acids: CATSRRSGLTDTQYF. The CDR3 bases are TGTGCCACCAGCAGGCGTAGCGGACTCACAGATACGCAGTATTTT. V usage is TRBV15 and J usage is TRBJ2-3; D is perhaps TRBD2 (6 bases). The CDR3 covers 15 residues. Per the germline V gene, CDR1 is LNHNV and CDR2 is YYDKDF (reference sequence). Trimming took 3 bases from V and 2 from J, leaving 12 bases between them.

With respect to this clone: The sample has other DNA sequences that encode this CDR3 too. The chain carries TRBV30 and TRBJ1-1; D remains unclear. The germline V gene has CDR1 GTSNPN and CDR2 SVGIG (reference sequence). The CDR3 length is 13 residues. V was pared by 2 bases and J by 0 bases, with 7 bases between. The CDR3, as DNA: TGTGCCTGGAGTTTAGGAGTGAACACTGAAGCTTTCTTT. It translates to CAWSLGVNTEAFF. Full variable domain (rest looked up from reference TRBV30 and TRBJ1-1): SQTIHQWPATLVQPVGSPLSLECTVEGTSNPNLYWYRQAAGRGLQLLFYSVGIGQISSEVPQNLSASRPQDRQFILSSKKLLLSDSGFYLCAWSLGVNTEAFFGQGTRLTVV.

The CDR3 DNA follows: TGTGCCAGCAGCTTATCTGGACACGGCAATCAGCCCCAGCATTTT. This translates into CASSLSGHGNQPQHF. The V and J genes are TRBV7-9 and TRBJ1-5, with D maybe TRBD1 (5 bases). The germline gives CDR1 SEHNR, CDR2 FQNEAQ (reference sequence). V lost 2 bases and J lost 2, with 10 bases in between. The CDR3 extends over 15 amino acids.

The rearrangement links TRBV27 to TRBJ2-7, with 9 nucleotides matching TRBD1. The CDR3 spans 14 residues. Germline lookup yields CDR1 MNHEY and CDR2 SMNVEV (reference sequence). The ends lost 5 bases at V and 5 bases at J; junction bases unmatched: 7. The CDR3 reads CASSRGGTGNEQYF. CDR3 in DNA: TGTGCCAGCAGTAGAGGTGGGACAGGGAACGAGCAGTACTTC.

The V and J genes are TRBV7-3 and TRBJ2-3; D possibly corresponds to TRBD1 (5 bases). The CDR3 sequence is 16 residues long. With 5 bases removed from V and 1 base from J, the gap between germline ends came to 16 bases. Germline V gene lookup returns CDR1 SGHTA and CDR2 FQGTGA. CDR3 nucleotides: TGTGCCAGCAGCCTGGTTGGGGCAGGGCGCACAGATACGCAGTATTTT. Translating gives CASSLVGAGRTDTQYF.

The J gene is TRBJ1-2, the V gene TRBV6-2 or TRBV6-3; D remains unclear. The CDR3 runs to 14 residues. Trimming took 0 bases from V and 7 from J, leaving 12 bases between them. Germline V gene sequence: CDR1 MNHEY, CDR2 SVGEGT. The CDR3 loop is CASSYSRPGGGYTF. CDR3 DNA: TGTGCCAGCAGTTACTCGAGGCCGGGTGGTGGCTACACCTTC.

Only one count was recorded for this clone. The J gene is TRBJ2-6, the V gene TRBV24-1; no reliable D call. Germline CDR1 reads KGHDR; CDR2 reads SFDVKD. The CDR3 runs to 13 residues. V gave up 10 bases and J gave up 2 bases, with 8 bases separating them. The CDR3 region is CATRSPGANVLTF. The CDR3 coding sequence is TGTGCCACGAGGTCTCCTGGGGCCAACGTCCTGACTTTC.

The CDR3 sequence: CASSMGFQRGYSEQFF. CDR3 nucleotides: TGTGCCAGTAGTATGGGGTTCCAGCGGGGGTATTCGGAGCAGTTCTTC. The chain has TRBV19 and TRBJ2-1; 8 nucleotides agree with TRBD2. J gave up 10 bases and V 3 bases, and 14 bases lay outside the gene matches. The CDR3 is 16 residues long. Germline loops: CDR1 LNHDA, CDR2 SQIVND (reference sequence).

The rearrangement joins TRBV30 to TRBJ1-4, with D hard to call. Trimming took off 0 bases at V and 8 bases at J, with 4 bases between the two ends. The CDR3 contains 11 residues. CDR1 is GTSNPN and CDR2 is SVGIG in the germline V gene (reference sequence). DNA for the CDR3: TGTGCCTGGAGTGTAGCCGAAAAACTGTTTTTT. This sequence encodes CAWSVAEKLFF. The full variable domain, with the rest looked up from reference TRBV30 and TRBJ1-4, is SQTIHQWPATLVQPVGSPLSLECTVEGTSNPNLYWYRQAAGRGLQLLFYSVGIGQISSEVPQNLSASRPQDRQFILSSKKLLLSDSGFYLCAWSVAEKLFFGSGTQLSVL.

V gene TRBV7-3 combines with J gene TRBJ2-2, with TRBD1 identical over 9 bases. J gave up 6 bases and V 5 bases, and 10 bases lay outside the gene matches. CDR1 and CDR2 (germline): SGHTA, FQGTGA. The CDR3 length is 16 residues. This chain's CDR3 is CASSRAGTGYSGELFF. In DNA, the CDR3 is TGTGCCAGCAGCCGTGCCGGGACAGGGTATTCCGGGGAGCTGTTTTTT.

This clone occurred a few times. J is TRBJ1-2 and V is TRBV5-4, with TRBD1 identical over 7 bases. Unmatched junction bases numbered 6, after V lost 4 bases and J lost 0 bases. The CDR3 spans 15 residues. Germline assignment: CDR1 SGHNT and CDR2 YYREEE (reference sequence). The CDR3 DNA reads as TGTGCCAGCAGCCCAACAGGGGATGCTAACTATGGCTACACCTTC. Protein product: CASSPTGDANYGYTF.

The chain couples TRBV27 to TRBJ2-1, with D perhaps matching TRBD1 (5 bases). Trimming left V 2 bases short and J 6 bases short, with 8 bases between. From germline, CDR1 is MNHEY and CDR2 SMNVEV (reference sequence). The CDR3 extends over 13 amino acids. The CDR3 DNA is TGTGCCAGCAGTTTAGGGGCCTCCAATGAGCAGTTCTTC. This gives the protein CASSLGASNEQFF.